The entry below gives a single TCR beta chain sequence along with its context. Its antigen specificity is not known. The junction differs from germline at one of its ends, possibly a read error. Libraries were prepared through multiplex PCR. Sequencer: Illumina HiSeq 2500. Following protocols modified from ARM-PCR, the researchers constructed TCRbeta libraries through three rounds of nested PCR with primers (Table S4). PCR products of 200-500 bp were gel-excised and purified with the QIAquick gel extraction kit before sequencing. As for the original processing: Reads were cleaned using Trimmomatic, were merged into complete CDR3 sequences using FLASH, and were assigned to V(D)J germline segments using MiTCR. Clonal diversity was calculated as the inverse Simpson's index using VDJtools. In-frame sequences without a premature stop codon were defined as productive reads. The public reads were reprocessed in TCRdb via fastp at Q25 and MiXCR, keeping in-frame beta chains. Rows with one shared CDR3 protein collapse into an entry with the most common genes and DNA. In this record, the V and J calls reflect TCRdb's handling and not the investigators' own analysis. This sample lists fewer than 120,000 distinct CDR3 sequences; about 87% were detected once. The top ten clones comprise approximately 22% of the sample.

This sample was taken from a study of tumor and adjacent non-tumor tissue in lung cancer (dated by TCRdb to about 2018). In the study overall: By cancer type, the cohort comprised 12 adenocarcinoma patients, a couple of squamous cell carcinoma patients and 1 small cell lung cancer patient. The 15 enrolled patients, of whom 10 were men and 5 were women, were aged about 31 to 85 years and were diagnosed with TNM stage I to III disease. Sequencing produced about 130,000,000 productive TCRbeta reads in total, an average of about 3.8 million reads per sample. Using bulk TCRbeta repertoires from around 15 lung cancer patients, the study set lung tumor tissue side by side with matched distant non-tumor lung tissue. For each patient, one tumor sample and one normal lung sample were taken, giving about 29 paired specimens that underwent TCRbeta CDR3 sequencing.

The CDR3 has 15 amino acids, counting the end cysteine and phenylalanine. Only the CDR3 DNA stays, 45 bases, in frame from base 1. CDR1 and CDR2 are read off the germline V gene as MNHEY and SVGAGI. Bulk unsorted tissue served as the source for RNA extraction, and RNA quality was assessed using a NanoDrop ND-1000 and an Agilent 2100. The donors were newly diagnosed lung cancer patients admitted for thoracic surgery in China from August to November 2014 who had not received prior chemotherapy. Patients with previous radiotherapy or chemotherapy, or with another concurrent cancer, were excluded from the study. Surgical tissue pieces of roughly 1-2 cm3 were preserved in RNAlater solution and stored at -80 °C until use. Beyond this particular receptor, the publication reports: The cohort had only about 15 patients, and the authors noted that larger samples and more detailed clinical data are needed. The top 100 clones made up a significantly larger cumulative share of the repertoire in normal lung than in tumor tissue. Neither the sequencing platform nor unique molecular identifiers are mentioned in the methods. Tumor tissue showed significantly greater TCR diversity (inverse Simpson) than normal lung tissue (approximately 430 vs 150, P = 0.0075, Mann-Whitney U test). TCR diversity was significantly higher in younger patients, and greater tumor TCR diversity was associated with shorter overall survival and shorter disease-free survival. Peripheral blood was not sequenced, so blood TCRbeta repertoires were not examined in the lung cancer patients of the study.

Sequencing input: lung tumor tissue. The sequence derives from a man between 65 and 85 years old with non-small cell lung cancer. The rearranged segments are TRBV6-5 and TRBJ1-4, and TRBD1 matches 9 of the central bases. The base sequence is TGTGCCAGCAGATGTGGACAGGGGAGATGTGAAAAACAGTTTTTT. It is translated as CASRCGQGRCEKQFF.